The present T cell receptor (beta chain) was sequenced within a study of human thymus T cells (dated by TCRdb to the early 2020s). Broadly, across the study: TCR alpha and beta repertoires from seven to nine infant thymus samples and a few related peripheral blood samples were characterized in the study. The cohort included about six male and two female infants, with donor ages spanning 7 to 244 days.

Here is what the overall study found, with its caveats: V and J gene segment usage appeared biased in both thymic and peripheral blood repertoires. On average, approximately 800,000 unique TCRB clonotypes were obtained from thymus samples, compared with about 84,000 from blood samples.

The junction carries 12 bases between V and J, which are trimmed by 1 base and 2 bases respectively. Sequences KGHSH (CDR1) and LQKENI (CDR2) are obtained from the germline V gene. Spanning cysteine to phenylalanine, the CDR3 consists of 16 amino acids. The DNA shown is the 48-base CDR3, in frame from base 1. Turning to this clone: No antigen is known for it. No much larger clone is present one base from it, and per-base qualities are unavailable.

Immunologically healthy infants undergoing open corrective cardiac surgery for congenital heart defects in Finland were used as donors. During surgery, a small about 0.45-1 mL aliquot of peripheral blood was collected from four of the eight donors. For the blood samples, genomic DNA was extracted from all available leukocytes instead of from a set number of cells. ACK lysis buffer was used to remove erythrocytes from blood, and the leukocytes were stored at -70 degrees C as pellets. A QIAsymphony instrument was used to extract genomic DNA from frozen cell pellets. TCRB and TCRAD loci were amplified from a standardized quantity of quality-controlled genomic DNA using the immunoSEQ multiplex PCR assay. Amplicons spanned the V(D)J region at a length sufficient to cover the CDR3 and identify V and J genes. Amplicon sequencing was performed on an Illumina platform through the commercial immunoSEQ service. Under the source paper's analysis protocol: Primer bias and sequencing errors were corrected as previously described, and TCRAD and TCRB definitions were based on the IMGT database. Analysis of the repertoires was done with immunoSEQ Analyzer 3.0 and VDJTools and included basic statistics, V/J segment usage, diversity estimates, rarefaction and pairwise overlap. Diversity was estimated with Chao1, ChaoE, Efron-Thisted, Shannon and inverse Simpson indices, and also on datasets down-sampled to the smallest sample. Repertoire overlap used strict matching of CDR3 nucleotide sequence, V gene and J gene, with Jaccard-based multidimensional scaling clustering. Entries here come from immuneACCESS through TCRdb and include only in-frame sequences with V and J called. Some clones fail to appear in such tables; in the studies checked, an unresolved V gene covers under half of the shortfall, and the cause of the remainder is unknown. For V, J and clone size, that table is used; D and trimming come from the DNA. In this sample the table shows about 50,000 clones, roughly 94% of which occur a single time. Together, the top ten hold about 0.16% of the sample.

Recombination connected TRBV18 to TRBJ2-1; a weak D assignment points to TRBD2 (6 bases agree). The specimen sequenced was blood. This clonotype was sampled from a girl less than two years old with a congenital heart defect but otherwise immunologically healthy. CDR3 sequence: CASSPRGGIAYNEQFF. The DNA sequence is TGTGCCAGCTCACCACGAGGCGGGATTGCCTACAATGAGCAGTTCTTC.